This T cell receptor beta chain was sequenced in a study of shared clonotypes between healthy human individuals. Broader study findings: Depth of sequencing was expected to influence donor clonotype sharing. The study drew on few donors, limiting represented genetic and exposure-history diversity. The sole specimen, blood, was sampled, and tissue repertoires likely differ.

Original processing notes: There were no quality scores in the junction-only immunoSEQ sequences, so filtering differed. Generated by immunoSEQ multiplex PCR, the TCRdb table keeps only in-frame clones and is missing some. The V and J calls and clone size come from that table; D and trimming were worked out from the DNA. Of some 2,500,000 clones in the sample, 85% to 95% are singletons; the top ten hold 0.3% to 0.4%. With respect to this clone: Antigen unknown.

In germline, CDR1 is SEHNR, CDR2 FQNEAQ (reference sequence). CDR3 length equals 13 residues. V lost 1 base and J lost 9, with 10 bases in between. The rearrangement links TRBV7-9 to TRBJ2-1, with D unresolved. Input material: naive CD4+ T cells from PBMCs. The subset here: CD45RA+ positively selected. This clonotype was sampled from a man aged 18-30 years in good health. Some clones in this sample may be carry-over from other donors' samples. The CDR3 DNA follows: TGTGCCAGCAGCTTAGAGGTAGCCATTGAGCAGTTCTTC. It translates to CASSLEVAIEQFF.